This TCR beta chain stems from a study of radiotherapy plus CTLA-4 blockade in lung cancer. Study results and caveats: Early blood T cell clone dynamics, with interferon-beta, were reported to best predict response. Clones derived from tumor TCRs expanded in blood after radiotherapy plus ipilimumab.

Ipilimumab-mediated CTLA-4 blockade plus focal radiation was given to patients having chemo-refractory metastatic non-small-cell lung cancer. In regard to this clone: Its target is unknown.

Clones were read by immunoSEQ multiplex PCR, and TCRdb kept only the in-frame ones, dropping some. The table records tens of thousands of clones, about 77% of them present only once. This sequence was found in a human donor with non-small cell lung cancer who had stable disease on radiotherapy plus ipilimumab. The sample here was peripheral blood, taken from a patient treated with radiotherapy plus ipilimumab.

In nucleotides, the CDR3 is TGCGCCAGCAGTGATGCCCCCCGGACACCATCCCAAGAGACCCAGTACTTC. It is translated as CASSDAPRTPSQETQYF. The gene calls are TRBV10-2 and TRBJ2-5, with D perhaps TRBD1 (5 bases). This CDR3 has 17 residues. In germline, CDR1 is WSHSY, CDR2 SAAADI. V was clipped by 3 bases and J by 1 base, with 18 bases between them.